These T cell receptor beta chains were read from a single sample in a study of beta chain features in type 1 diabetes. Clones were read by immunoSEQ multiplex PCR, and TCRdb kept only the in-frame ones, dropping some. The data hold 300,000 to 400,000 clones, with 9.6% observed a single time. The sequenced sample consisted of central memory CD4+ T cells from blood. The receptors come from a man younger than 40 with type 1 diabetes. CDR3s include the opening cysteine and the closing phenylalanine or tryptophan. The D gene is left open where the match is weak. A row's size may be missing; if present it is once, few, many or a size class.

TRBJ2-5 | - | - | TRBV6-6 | CASSSQGETQYF | TGTGCCAGCAGTTCTCAGGGGGAGACCCAGTACTTC
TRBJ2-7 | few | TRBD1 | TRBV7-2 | CASSSGQGGEQYF | TGTGCCAGCAGCTCGGGACAGGGTGGCGAGCAGTACTTC
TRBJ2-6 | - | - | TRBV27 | CASSLSWSTSGANVLTF | TGTGCCAGCAGTTTAAGCTGGAGTACCTCTGGGGCCAACGTCCTGACTTTC
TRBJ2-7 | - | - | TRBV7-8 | CASSFTAPVYF | TGTGCCAGCAGCTTCACAGCACCAGTTTACTTC
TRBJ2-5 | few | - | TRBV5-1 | CASGGGQVDFMGETQYF | TGCGCCAGCGGGGGAGGACAGGTGGACTTTATGGGAGAGACCCAGTACTTC
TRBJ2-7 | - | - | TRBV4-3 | CASSREGMASYEQYF | TGCGCCAGCAGCCGGGAAGGTATGGCTAGCTACGAGCAGTACTTC
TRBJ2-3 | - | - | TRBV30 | CAWSVTTDTQYF | TGTGCCTGGAGCGTGACCACAGATACGCAGTATTTT
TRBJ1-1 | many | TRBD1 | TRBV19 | CASRPGQGDEAFF | TGTGCCAGTCGCCCTGGACAGGGCGATGAAGCTTTCTTT
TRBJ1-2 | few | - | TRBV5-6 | CASSLDRGYGYTF | TGTGCCAGCAGCTTGGACAGAGGCTATGGCTACACCTTC
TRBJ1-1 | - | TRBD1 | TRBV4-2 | CASSQDRQGAAEAFF | TGTGCCAGCAGCCAAGATCGACAGGGGGCCGCTGAAGCTTTCTTT
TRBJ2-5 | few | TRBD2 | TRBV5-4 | CATLRGGRAFETQYF | TGTGCCACCCTAAGGGGCGGGAGGGCCTTTGAGACCCAGTACTTC
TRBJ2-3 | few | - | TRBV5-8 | CASSPGPQADTQYF | TGTGCCAGCAGCCCGGGCCCCCAGGCGGATACGCAGTATTTT
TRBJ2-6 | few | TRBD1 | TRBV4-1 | CASTVQGALLVSGANVLTF | TGCGCCAGCACGGTTCAGGGGGCGCTTTTGGTCTCTGGGGCCAACGTCCTGACTTTC
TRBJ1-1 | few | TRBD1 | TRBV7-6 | CASSPGTANTEAFF | TGTGCCAGCAGCCCCGGGACAGCTAACACTGAAGCTTTCTTT